The clone carrying this T cell receptor (beta chain) was seen only once. Its target is not known. The entry originates in a study of cytomegalovirus exposure and HLA in healthy donors. General observations from the study: High specificity and sensitivity for cytomegalovirus status were reported for the classifier. V- and J-gene trimming of TCR beta was linked (in a later analysis) to a missense DCLRE1C variant.

Donors had nominal health at sampling but likely had unrecorded immune exposures. Researchers ran the PCR with 60 Vbeta and 13 Jbeta primers. Profiled with immunoSEQ multiplex PCR; TCRdb holds only in-frame clones, not every one. The data contain 90,000 to 150,000 clones, roughly 82% of them singletons. V was pared by 2 bases and J by 3 bases, with 1 base of the junction left unmatched. Germline CDR1 and CDR2: MNHEY and SVGAGI. CDR3 length: 13 amino acids. The chain recombines TRBV6-5 with TRBJ2-7, with TRBD1 matching over 7 bases. This clonotype originated in a man aged 40-55 years in good health and CMV-seropositive. Material: PBMCs. The CDR3 region is CASSYGTVYEQYF. CDR3 DNA sequence: TGTGCCAGCAGTTACGGGACAGTCTACGAGCAGTACTTC.